This TCR beta chain was obtained from a study of CD8 T cells in Susac syndrome. Germline lookup yields CDR1 SQVTM and CDR2 ANQGSEA. V was pared by 6 bases and J by 0 bases, with 8 bases of the junction left unmatched. The CDR3 sequence is 14 residues long. Random-hexamer reverse transcription was applied to about 0.5 to 1 ug RNA. The CDR3 of TCR beta was amplified by immunoSEQ multiplex PCR across 54 Vbeta and 13 Jbeta. TCRdb re-called the immunoSEQ multiplex PCR reads through MiXCR, storing one row per CDR3 protein. Of 250,000 to 300,000 distinct CDR3 sequences listed, around 91% are singletons. Sequencing of TCR beta was performed on blood CD8+ and CD4+ T cells. CD8+ and CD4+ T cells were negatively isolated; TEMRA cells were FACS-enriched.

The sequence was obtained from a human donor with multiple sclerosis. The rearrangement links TRBV29-1 to TRBJ2-7; 7 bases align to TRBD1. The sample taken for sequencing was CD8+ T cells from PBMCs. The CDR3 DNA reads TGCAGCGTGGCCGGACAGGACCACTCCTACGAGCAGTACTTC. Its translation is CSVAGQDHSYEQYF.